This TCR beta chain was sequenced for a study of blood T cell repertoires in COVID-19. The CDR3 is 15 residues long. Germline CDR1 and CDR2: LGHNA and YSLEER. The V and J ends lost 3 bases and 2 bases, in that order; junction bases with no gene match: 3. The table came from immunoSEQ multiplex PCR; TCRdb's copy has only in-frame clones and leaves some out. Found here are 150,000 to 200,000 clones, 80% to 90% of them singletons; the top ten hold roughly 9%. The chain employs TRBV4-3 and TRBJ1-4; 7 positions agree with TRBD1. This TCR was sampled from a woman between 18 and 29 years old who had recovered from COVID-19. Sequencing was carried out using PBMCs or T cells enriched from blood (not recorded which). The CDR3 here is CASSHYRGTNEKLFF. CDR3 bases: TGCGCCAGCAGCCACTACAGGGGCACTAATGAAAAACTGTTTTTT.